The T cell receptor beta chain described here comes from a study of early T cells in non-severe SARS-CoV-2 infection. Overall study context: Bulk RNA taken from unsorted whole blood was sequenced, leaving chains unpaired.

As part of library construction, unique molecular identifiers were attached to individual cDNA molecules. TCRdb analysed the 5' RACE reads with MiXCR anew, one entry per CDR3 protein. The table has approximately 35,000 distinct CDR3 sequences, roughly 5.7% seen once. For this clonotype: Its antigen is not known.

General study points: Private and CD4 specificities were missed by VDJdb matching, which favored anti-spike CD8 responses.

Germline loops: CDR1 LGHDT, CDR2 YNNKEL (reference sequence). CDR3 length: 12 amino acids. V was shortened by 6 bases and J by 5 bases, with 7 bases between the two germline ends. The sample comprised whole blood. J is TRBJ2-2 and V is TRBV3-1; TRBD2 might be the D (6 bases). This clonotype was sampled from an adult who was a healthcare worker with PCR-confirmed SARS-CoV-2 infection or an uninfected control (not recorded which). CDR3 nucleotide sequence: TGTGCCAGCAGTCGGGGGACCGGGGAGCTGTTTTTT. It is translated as CASSRGTGELFF.